Following are 10 T cell receptor beta chains from one sample sequenced in a study of blood T cells in healthy people across ages. It was with a sample-barcoded 5' primer and a J-beta primer mix that a second PCR of roughly 7 to 12 cycles was run. TCRdb recomputed calls from the 5' RACE reads with MiXCR, one row per CDR3 protein. The sample includes 850,000 to 950,000 distinct CDR3 sequences, about 30% of them seen just once. The sequencing sample was made of blood. The receptor source for this set is an elderly woman in good health.

This clonotype was seen only a few times. The chain has TRBV2 and TRBJ2-5; possible D gene TRBD2, 7 bases. Germline assignment: CDR1 SNHLY and CDR2 FYNNEI. V was clipped by 6 bases and J by 4 bases, with 18 bases between them. This CDR3 contains 15 residues. In nucleotides, the CDR3 is TGTGCCAGCAGCGCCCACGGGGGGCCGCGAGAGACCCAGTACTTC. Translation: CASSAHGGPRETQYF.

With regard to this clonotype: A read error may be the cause here, since a much bigger clone is one base away. The V call is TRBV9, the J call TRBJ2-3; TRBD2 is a possible D gene (6 bases). The CDR3 loop spans 16 amino acids. Looked up from germline, CDR1 is SGDLS and CDR2 is YYNGEE. V dropped 4 bases and J dropped 5 bases, with 20 bases sitting between them. The CDR3 sequence is CASSPQGTGNIDTQYF. DNA of the CDR3: TGTGCCAGCAGCCCCCAAGGGACTGGTAACATAGATACGCAGTATTTT.

V is TRBV7-2 and J is TRBJ1-1; 7 bases are a match to TRBD1. CDR3 size: 15 residues. Germline V gives CDR1 SGHTA, CDR2 FQGNSA. The trim removed 3 bases at V and 4 bases at J, leaving 8 bases unmatched. The CDR3 nucleotides read TGTGCCAGCAGCTTCCCAACAGGGGTGGGCACTGAAGCTTTCTTT. It yields the protein CASSFPTGVGTEAFF. The full variable domain, its missing parts supplied by reference TRBV7-2 and TRBJ1-1, is GAGVSQSPSNKVTEKGKDVELRCDPISGHTALYWYRQSLGQGLEFLIYFQGNSAPDKSGLPSDRFSAERTGGSVSTLTIQRTQQEDSAVYLCASSFPTGVGTEAFFGQGTRLTVV.

On this clonotype itself: A much more abundant neighbour one base away suggests this may be a read error. The rearrangement links TRBV6-2 or TRBV6-3 to TRBJ2-4; 7 bases are a match to TRBD1. Germline V gives CDR1 MNHEY, CDR2 SVGEGT. CDR3 size: 17 residues. The CDR3 is CASSYLDRTLAKNIRYF. In DNA form, the CDR3 reads TGTGCCAGCAGTTATTTGGACAGGACCCTAGCCAAAAACATTCGGTACTTC.

There are many counts of this clonotype. The CDR3: CASSRGTGVGSNQPQHF. Written as DNA, the CDR3 is TGTGCCAGCAGCAGAGGGACAGGGGTTGGGAGCAATCAGCCCCAGCATTTT. V gene TRBV7-9 combines with J gene TRBJ1-5, with 10 bases fitting TRBD1. The CDR3 sequence is 17 residues long. Germline CDR1 is SEHNR and CDR2 is FQNEAQ (reference sequence). The V and J ends lost 5 bases and 1 base, in that order; junction bases with no gene match: 8.

This clonotype was picked up many times. The chain links TRBV27 to TRBJ2-3, with TRBD2 matching over 11 bases. Germline V gene sequence: CDR1 MNHEY, CDR2 SMNVEV (reference sequence). The V segment lost 4 bases and the J segment 7 bases; nucleotides outside the gene matches: 4. The CDR3 runs 14 residues. The CDR3 reads CASSSTSGVYTQYF. CDR3 DNA: TGTGCCAGCAGTTCGACTAGCGGGGTATATACGCAGTATTTT.

In its sample, this clonotype was seen a few times. The gene calls are TRBV7-8 and TRBJ2-2; TRBD2 aligns across 8 bases. This CDR3 is built from 15 residues. Germline V CDR1 and CDR2: SGHVS, FQNEAQ. Losses at the gene ends were 5 bases for V and 3 bases for J; bases not matched to a gene: 5. CDR3 in amino acids: CASSQRGGYTGELFF. CDR3 DNA: TGTGCCAGCAGCCAACGGGGGGGCTACACCGGGGAGCTGTTTTTT.

This clonotype was picked up a small number of times. A read error may explain this, as a much larger clone is one base away. The V and J genes are TRBV12-3 or TRBV12-4 and TRBJ2-7; 7 positions agree with TRBD1. The CDR3 consists of 13 residues. The ends lost 3 bases at V and 7 bases at J; junction bases unmatched: 6. As DNA, the CDR3 is TGTGCCAGCAGTTTCCCGACAGGGCATGAGCAGTACTTC. Its protein is CASSFPTGHEQYF.

This clonotype has just a few counts. The chain combines TRBV20-1 with TRBJ1-4; D remains unclear. The CDR3 runs 16 residues. V was trimmed by 1 base and J by 0 bases, leaving 12 bases between them. Germline lookup yields CDR1 DFQATT and CDR2 SNEGSKA (reference sequence). The CDR3 reads CSARGEEIATNEKLFF. The CDR3 DNA sequence: TGCAGTGCTAGAGGAGAAGAGATTGCAACTAATGAAAAACTGTTTTTT.

In the case of this clonotype: A read error may explain this, as a much larger clone is one base away. The chain is built from TRBV7-9 and TRBJ2-3; no firm D call. The CDR3 loop spans 15 amino acids. The germline V gene encodes CDR1 SEHNR and CDR2 FQNEAQ (reference sequence). CDR3 amino acids: CASSLALFLTDSQYF. The CDR3 bases are TGTGCCAGCAGCTTAGCGCTCTTCCTCACAGATTCGCAGTATTTT.